This T cell receptor (beta chain) was sequenced during a study of persistence of HIV-infected CD4 T cells. On the study more broadly: CD4+ T cells responding to CMV or HIV-1 Gag were isolated.

The stimulus was lysate of CMV-infected fibroblasts, 9 to 10 ug/mL. Memory cells lacking CD40L and CD69 with high CD45RO were sorted. Donors had CD4+ T cell counts above 400 cells/uL and were CMV-seropositive. Comments on this clone: Its target is not known.

CDR1 and CDR2 (germline): LGHNT, FRNRAP. There are 13 residues in the CDR3. V trimming: 7 bases; J trimming: 4 bases; junction bases outside the gene matches: 4. The libraries were made with immunoSEQ version 4 in survey mode. Sequencing used immunoSEQ multiplex PCR; TCRdb keeps in-frame clones, though not all of them. The repertoire holds some 30,000 clones, about 81% seen once, with around 6.6% in the top ten. Material: CD4+ T cells sorted from PBMCs after 18-hour stimulation, obtained from a patient who received antiretroviral therapy. The source is an adult woman with HIV who was CMV-seropositive. The chain joins TRBV12-5 to TRBJ1-2; TRBD1 aligns across 9 bases. CDR3 sequence reads: CASAKDRGYGYTF. The DNA of the CDR3 is TGTGCTAGTGCCAAGGACAGGGGCTATGGCTACACCTTC.